The rows below give T cell receptor beta chains drawn from one sample of a study of T cells in localized non-small cell lung cancer. Repertoires were generated with immunoSEQ multiplex PCR, while TCRdb's copy carries only in-frame clones and drops some. Of 30,000 to 35,000 clones listed, approximately 91% are singletons. This sample comprised peripheral blood, obtained before any cancer treatment. The receptors were gathered from a female donor at least 60 years old with stage I lung adenocarcinoma. Each CDR3 is given with its conserved first and last residue. The D gene is left open where the match is weak. Not all rows give a size; the values are once, few, many and, for expanded clones, a class.

TRBV9	.	.	TRBJ2-4	TGTGCCAGCAGCCCCGGGGTTAACAGAGAGCCAATTCAGTACTTC	CASSPGVNREPIQYF
TRBV19	.	.	TRBJ1-3	TGTGCCAGTAGTCCCTGGACAGCCGCCTCTGGAAACACCATATATTTT	CASSPWTAASGNTIYF
TRBV18	.	.	TRBJ2-1	TGTGCCAGCTCATATACCGGGAAACCGGAGCAGTTCTTC	CASSYTGKPEQFF
TRBV6-4	.	TRBD1	TRBJ2-2	TGTGCCAGCAGTGACTCAGCCGGGACAGGAGGCGGGGAGCTGTTTTTT	CASSDSAGTGGGELFF
TRBV5-6	.	.	TRBJ1-1	TGTGCCAGCAGCTTGTTTCAGCCGAACACTGAAGCTTTCTTT	CASSLFQPNTEAFF
TRBV18	.	.	TRBJ1-3	TGTGCCAGCTCCGTCCTTCAATCTGGAAACACCATATATTTT	CASSVLQSGNTIYF
TRBV28	.	.	TRBJ2-5	TGTGCCAGCAGTGTAAGCCAAGAGACCCAGTACTTC	CASSVSQETQYF
TRBV5-4	.	TRBD1	TRBJ1-4	TGTGCCAGCAGCGGACAGGGGGAGAATGAAAAACTGTTTTTT	CASSGQGENEKLFF
TRBV7-9	once	.	TRBJ2-4	TGTGCCAGCAGCTTATTTCAGGGGATAGCCAAAAACATTCAGTACTTC	CASSLFQGIAKNIQYF
TRBV10-3	once	.	TRBJ1-5	TGTGCCATCAGTGAGTCGCGGGCAGCGAATAGCAATCAGCCCCAGCATTTT	CAISESRAANSNQPQHF
TRBV19	.	.	TRBJ1-2	TGTGCCAGTAGCCCTGGGGGAAACTATGGCTACACCTTC	CASSPGGNYGYTF
TRBV4-2	.	TRBD2	TRBJ2-7	TGTGCCAGCAGTCCTGCGGGGGTTCTTATTGACGAGCAGTACTTC	CASSPAGVLIDEQYF
TRBV4-3	.	TRBD1	TRBJ2-7	TGCGCCAGCAGCTCTCACAACAGGGGCGACGAGCAGTACTTC	CASSSHNRGDEQYF
TRBV7-2	.	.	TRBJ1-5	TGTGCCAGCAGCCCGAGCCAGGGTCAGCCCCAGCATTTT	CASSPSQGQPQHF
TRBV7-9	.	.	TRBJ2-3	TGTGCCAGCAGCTTAAAGGGGCCAGATACGCAGTATTTT	CASSLKGPDTQYF
TRBV25-1	.	.	TRBJ2-5	TGTGCCAGCAGTGAATATGGAGGCAGCGCGGAGACCCAGTACTTC	CASSEYGGSAETQYF
TRBV29-1	.	.	TRBJ2-5	TGCAGCGTTGGAGGGCAGAGGGGGGAGACCCAGTACTTC	CSVGGQRGETQYF
TRBV7-2	.	.	TRBJ2-3	TGTGCCAGCAGCGCTCAAGGATCCACAGATACGCAGTATTTT	CASSAQGSTDTQYF
TRBV6-6	few	.	TRBJ2-3	TGTGCCAGCAGCCGAGAAGACACAGATACGCAGTATTTT	CASSREDTDTQYF
TRBV6-6	few	TRBD1	TRBJ1-2	TGTGCCAGCAGCCGTGCGGAGGACAGGGAAGGGGGTGGCTACACCTTC	CASSRAEDREGGGYTF
TRBV30	.	TRBD1	TRBJ2-7	TGTGCCTGGAGTTTCGGGGACAGGGGTTACGAGCAGTACTTC	CAWSFGDRGYEQYF
TRBV30	few	TRBD1	TRBJ1-2	TGTGCCTGGGGGACAGGGGGCGGCTACACCTTC	CAWGTGGGYTF
TRBV6-6	.	.	TRBJ1-2	TGTGCCAGCAGTTACTCATCAGGGGCATACTATGGCTACACCTTC	CASSYSSGAYYGYTF
TRBV2	.	.	TRBJ2-1	TGTGCCAGCAGCATCCCAATCTCCCACAATGAGCAGTTCTTC	CASSIPISHNEQFF
TRBV14	.	.	TRBJ1-1	TGTGCCAGCAGCCAAGATCCCAACACTGAAGCTTTCTTT	CASSQDPNTEAFF
TRBV28	.	.	TRBJ1-5	TGTGCCAGCAGTTTGAGTGAGGGCAATCAGCCCCAGCATTTT	CASSLSEGNQPQHF
TRBV5-1	once	.	TRBJ2-4	TGCGCCAGCAGCTCCGGGACAAGAGCCTGGGACATTCAGTACTTC	CASSSGTRAWDIQYF
TRBV5-8	.	.	TRBJ2-1	TGTGCCAGCAGCTCGCGACCTGCTAGTGAGCAGTTCTTC	CASSSRPASEQFF
TRBV7-9	few	.	TRBJ1-1	TGTGCCAGCAGCCAAATGGCGACGACAGAAGCTTTCTTT	CASSQMATTEAFF
TRBV12-5	.	TRBD1	TRBJ2-2	TGTGCTAGTGGGGAGGACAGGGGAGGAACCGGGGAGCTGTTTTTT	CASGEDRGGTGELFF
TRBV7-6	.	TRBD2	TRBJ2-1	TGTGCCAGCAGCGCCATTGAGCGGGAGGCCTGGGGGAATGAGCAGTTCTTC	CASSAIEREAWGNEQFF
TRBV21-1	.	.	TRBJ2-7	TGTGCCAGCAGCCACAAAGGGGTGGGAGGATACTCCTACGAGCAGTACTTC	CASSHKGVGGYSYEQYF
TRBV27	once	TRBD2	TRBJ2-1	TGTGCCAGCAGTTTATCGGCCGGGACTAGAAAGCAGTTCTTC	CASSLSAGTRKQFF
TRBV5-1	.	TRBD2	TRBJ2-5	TGCGCCAGCAGACCGGGACTAGCGGGAGAGACCCAGTACTTC	CASRPGLAGETQYF
TRBV14	.	.	TRBJ2-7	TGTGCCAGCAGCCAAGATCTCGACAGAACCTACGAGCAGTACTTC	CASSQDLDRTYEQYF
TRBV7-9	.	.	TRBJ1-1	TGTGCCAGCAGCTTAGGCGGGGGGAACACTGAAGCTTTCTTT	CASSLGGGNTEAFF
TRBV9	.	TRBD1	TRBJ2-1	TGTGCCAGCAGCGCCGGGACAGGGGGAACCTACAATGAGCAGTTCTTC	CASSAGTGGTYNEQFF
TRBV5-1	.	TRBD2	TRBJ2-5	TGCGCCAGCAGCTTGACGGGACTACCCCAAGAGACCCAGTACTTC	CASSLTGLPQETQYF
TRBV2	.	.	TRBJ2-7	TGTGCCAGCAGTCTGTCGAGGGACGAGCAGTACTTC	CASSLSRDEQYF
TRBV29-1	.	.	TRBJ2-5	TGCAGCGTTGACGGGCCGTTCCAGGAGACCCAGTACTTC	CSVDGPFQETQYF
TRBV5-1	.	.	TRBJ1-1	TGCGCCAGCAGCTTGGGTGGGGAGGGGACTGAAGCTTTCTTT	CASSLGGEGTEAFF
TRBV4-1	.	TRBD2	TRBJ2-5	TGCGCCAGCAGCCAAGTCCTAGCGGGAGCTGGAGAGACCCAGTACTTC	CASSQVLAGAGETQYF
TRBV29-1	.	TRBD2	TRBJ2-7	TGCAGCGTTGAATTCAAAGCGGGAGGTGAGCAGTACTTC	CSVEFKAGGEQYF
TRBV11-2	.	.	TRBJ2-7	TGTGCCAGCAGCCAAACAGGCGCAGACGTCTACGAGCAGTACTTC	CASSQTGADVYEQYF
TRBV29-1	.	.	TRBJ2-1	TGCAGCGTCGGGCAGCTGCATGAGCAGTTCTTC	CSVGQLHEQFF
TRBV4-3	.	TRBD1	TRBJ2-7	TGCGCCAGCAGCCAAGAGGGGACAGGCCTCCACGAGCAGTACTTC	CASSQEGTGLHEQYF
TRBV29-1	.	TRBD1	TRBJ1-2	TGCAGCGTTGAAGATCTTGGGGACAGGGCATCCTCTAACTATGGCTACACCTTC	CSVEDLGDRASSNYGYTF